The 20 T cell receptor beta chains given below trace back to one sample, sequenced in a study of metastatic and nonmetastatic thyroid tumors. Thyroid surgery took place with no prior treatment in any patient. TCRdb re-called the PCR reads via MiXCR. The sample has over 50,000 clones; almost 30% are singletons. The sample consisted of blood. These receptors were taken from a female donor with papillary thyroid cancer or a benign thyroid nodule (not recorded which). Some clones in this sample may be carry-over from other donors' samples.

The rearrangement uses TRBV27 and TRBJ2-2; 8 nucleotides match TRBD1. The junction had 4 bases not matched to a gene; V was cut back by 5 bases and J by 8 bases. Germline CDR1 MNHEY, CDR2 SMNVEV (reference sequence). The CDR3 extends over 13 amino acids. The CDR3 region is CASSRTGTGELFF. For the CDR3, the DNA is TGTGCCAGCAGTCGGACAGGGACGGGGGAGCTGTTTTTT.

This clone appeared a few times. The J gene is TRBJ2-1, the V gene TRBV6-2 or TRBV6-3, with a tentative D call TRBD2 (5 bases). Per the germline V gene, CDR1 is MNHEY and CDR2 is SVGEGT. V lost 6 bases to trimming and J lost 9 bases, with 24 bases between them. This CDR3 has 16 amino acids. DNA for the CDR3: TGTGCCAGCAGCCGAATGGACCCCCCGATCACTAGTGAGCAGTTCTTC. Amino acid sequence: CASSRMDPPITSEQFF.

This clone is medium-sized by share. This sequence joins TRBV6-1 and TRBJ1-2, with D maybe TRBD1 (5 bases). Germline V lookup: CDR1 MNHNS, CDR2 SASEGT. The CDR3 loop spans 16 amino acids. V lost 3 bases to trimming and J lost 7 bases, with 21 bases between them. This chain's CDR3 is CASSDLPGQGPGGYTF. CDR3 bases: TGTGCCAGCAGTGACCTTCCCGGGCAGGGCCCCGGTGGCTACACCTTC.

The chain joins TRBV28 to TRBJ2-5, with 10 positions matching TRBD1. Germline-derived CDR1 and CDR2 are MDHEN and SYDVKM. With V trimmed by 3 bases and J by 4 bases, 2 bases remained unmatched. There are 14 residues in the CDR3. In nucleotides, the CDR3 is TGTGCCAGCAGTTTGACAGGGGGCGTAGAGACCCAGTACTTC. Encoded protein: CASSLTGGVETQYF.

This chain joins TRBV11-2 and TRBJ1-1; D not certain. V was trimmed by 2 bases and J by 0 bases, leaving 4 bases between them. The CDR3 loop spans 13 amino acids. CDR1 and CDR2 (germline): SGHAT, FQNNGV. Here the CDR3 DNA reads TGTGCCAGCAGCTTACGTATGAACACTGAAGCTTTCTTT. The encoded protein is CASSLRMNTEAFF.

The V and J genes are TRBV7-9 and TRBJ2-7; TRBD1 matches 7 bases. The length of the CDR3 is 15 residues. Trimming took 5 bases from V and 2 from J; bases not matched to a gene: 9. Germline CDR1 and CDR2: SEHNR and FQNEAQ (reference sequence). CDR3 region: CASSPKGAPPYEQYF. The CDR3 region has the DNA TGTGCCAGCAGCCCAAAGGGGGCACCCCCCTACGAGCAGTACTTC.

This clone is medium-sized. The chain recombines TRBV6-1 with TRBJ1-2; D is ambiguous. The germline V gene encodes CDR1 MNHNS and CDR2 SASEGT. Deletions cut 7 bases from V and 6 bases from J, with 24 bases between. The CDR3 is 16 residues long. Written as DNA, the CDR3 is TGTGCCAGCACCTCCTCGGACCTTCCCCTCCACCATGGCTACACCTTC. It encodes CASTSSDLPLHHGYTF.

This clone was counted a few times. V usage is TRBV11-2 and J usage is TRBJ1-6; TRBD1 aligns across 9 bases. V lost 5 bases and J lost 8; bases outside the gene matches: 4. Germline assignment: CDR1 SGHAT and CDR2 FQNNGV. This CDR3 comprises 14 residues. The DNA of the CDR3 is TGTGCCAGCAGCGCACGACAGGGGGATTCACCCCTCCACTTT. Encoded protein: CASSARQGDSPLHF.

V gene TRBV14 combines with J gene TRBJ2-3; 12 bases are shared with TRBD1. This CDR3 has 16 amino acids. CDR1 and CDR2 from the germline V gene are SGHDN and FVKESK. The V and J ends lost 4 bases and 5 bases, in that order; junction bases with no gene match: 7. The CDR3, as DNA: TGTGCCAGCAGCCCACCCGGGACAGGGGGCGGAGATACGCAGTATTTT. This codes for CASSPPGTGGGDTQYF.

As regards this clone: The junction shows a germline mismatch at one end, possibly a read error. This rearrangement joins TRBV6-2 or TRBV6-3 to TRBJ2-5; no definite D call. The germline V gene has CDR1 MNHEY and CDR2 SVGEGT. The CDR3 spans 12 residues. The CDR3 DNA is TGTGCCAGCAGCCCCGGGCAAGGGACCCAGTACTTC. Translation gives CASSPGQGTQYF.

V gene TRBV5-5 combines with J gene TRBJ1-1; 7 nucleotides align to TRBD1. The ends lost 7 bases at V and 7 bases at J; junction bases unmatched: 10. The CDR3 is 13 amino acids. The V gene's germline CDR1 is SGHKS and CDR2 YYEKEE (reference sequence). The CDR3 reads CASSYRDRFEAFF. In DNA, the CDR3 is TGTGCCAGCTCGTACCGGGACAGATTTGAAGCTTTCTTT.

The rearrangement joins TRBV20-1 to TRBJ1-2, with 8 bases matching TRBD1. V shed 1 base, J shed 6 bases, and the junction held 10 bases outside the gene matches. This CDR3 is 15 amino acids long. In germline, CDR1 is DFQATT, CDR2 SNEGSKA (reference sequence). The CDR3 protein is CSARALDRVIHGYTF. As DNA, the CDR3 is TGCAGTGCTAGAGCTTTGGACAGGGTGATACATGGCTACACCTTC.

In this sample, this clone turned up a few times. V usage is TRBV10-2 and J usage is TRBJ1-6, with 11 nucleotides matching TRBD1. The germline CDR1 and CDR2 sequences are WSHSY and SAAADI. The CDR3 consists of 16 residues. V shed 4 bases, J shed 2 bases, and the junction held 1 base outside the gene matches. CDR3 DNA sequence: TGCGCCAGCAGTGTGGGACAGGGGGCCTATAATTCACCCCTCCACTTT. This translates into CASSVGQGAYNSPLHF.

This chain links TRBV20-1 with TRBJ1-2; a possible D gene is TRBD1 (6 bases). CDR1 and CDR2 (germline): DFQATT, SNEGSKA (reference sequence). Trimming took off 3 bases at V and 6 bases at J, with 8 bases between the two ends. CDR3 length equals 11 residues. CDR3: CSARGANGYTF. CDR3 DNA: TGCAGTGCTAGGGGGGCAAATGGCTACACCTTC.

The V call is TRBV28, the J call TRBJ1-5; 7 bases match TRBD1. CDR1 is MDHEN, CDR2 SYDVKM, per germline. The CDR3 is made up of 15 amino acids. The V gene end was trimmed by 6 bases and the J gene end by 6 bases; junction bases not matched to a gene: 11. This CDR3 reads CASRPGQASSQPQHF. The CDR3 DNA sequence: TGTGCCAGCAGACCCGGACAGGCATCGTCTCAGCCCCAGCATTTT.

The V and J genes are TRBV19 and TRBJ2-2, with a weak D call TRBD1 (5 bases). CDR1 and CDR2 from the germline V gene are LNHDA and SQIVND (reference sequence). Deletions cut 3 bases from V and 4 bases from J, with 24 bases between. The CDR3 has 19 residues. The CDR3 sequence is CASSIEFSSGNLITGELFF. For the CDR3, the DNA is TGTGCCAGTAGTATCGAGTTCAGTTCAGGGAACCTAATCACCGGGGAGCTGTTTTTT.

This clone has just a few counts. The chain is built from TRBV11-2 and TRBJ2-7, with D possibly matching TRBD2 (5 bases). V was cut by 4 bases and J by 6 bases, with 16 bases left in between. The germline V gene encodes CDR1 SGHAT and CDR2 FQNNGV. The CDR3 has 14 amino acids. The CDR3 DNA sequence: TGTGCCAGCAGCTGCAGCGGAGGCGGGTGCGAGCAGTACTTC. Translation gives CASSCSGGGCEQYF.

The table lists this clone with many counts. The chain carries TRBV7-2 and TRBJ2-6, with D tentatively TRBD2 (7 bases). Trimming pared 2 bases from V and 0 bases from J, leaving 17 bases between. CDR1 and CDR2 (germline): SGHTA, FQGNSA. The CDR3 extends over 19 amino acids. CDR3 protein: CASSLWGGPQSSGANVLTF. The CDR3 DNA reads as TGTGCCAGCAGCTTATGGGGGGGGCCTCAGAGCTCTGGGGCCAACGTCCTGACTTTC.

A few counts support this clone. The chain joins TRBV4-2 to TRBJ1-4; D remains ambiguous. This CDR3 is 12 amino acids long. CDR1 and CDR2 from the germline V gene are LGHNA and YNFKEQ. V was shortened by 6 bases and J by 10 bases, with 12 bases between the two germline ends. CDR3 nucleotide sequence: TGTGCCAGCAGGCAGTATGAGGGAAAACTGTTTTTT. It is translated as CASRQYEGKLFF.

On this clone: As the CDR3 is not closed by the conserved phenylalanine or tryptophan, this likely results from a read error. The V and J genes are TRBV11-2 and TRBJ1-1; no clear D. CDR3 length: 13 residues. CDR1 SGHAT and CDR2 FQNNGV come from the germline V gene. The CDR3 bases are TGTGCTAGCAGCTTAGGAGTGAACACTGAAGCTTTCTCT. Translated, it gives CASSLGVNTEAFS.